This T cell receptor beta chain was obtained from a study of cytomegalovirus exposure and HLA in healthy donors (dated by TCRdb to about 2017). For the wider study: An earlier analysis of roughly 570 of the donors reported under 300 Gb of sequence data and roughly 120 million unique TCR beta sequences obtained from about 200 million T cells. Around 320 gigabases of sequencing data and tens of millions of unique TCR sequences were included in an early release covering roughly 600 HLA-typed donors. The genetic ancestry cluster associated with self-reported Caucasian donors included 81% of the roughly 400 genotyped donors. The study aimed to test whether signatures of past pathogen exposure could be identified by cataloging public T cell receptors. Using immunosequencing, the study profiled T cell repertoires from about 610 subjects and related those repertoires to cytomegalovirus serostatus. A separate validation cohort of some 130 different subjects was used in addition to the 666-subject first cohort. The study combined high-throughput TCR immunosequencing, statistical association of individual TCRs with disease status, and machine learning to predict cytomegalovirus infection status. In a later analysis, previously published TCR beta repertoires from 670 or so donors were re-analyzed and high-resolution HLA genotyping was added so that TCR occurrence patterns could be studied. The later analysis used no new phenotypic data to find candidate immune exposures, relying instead on TCR beta sequences and their occurrence across donors. To decide whether each TCR beta V gene segment behaved as functional or pseudogenic, an earlier analysis of nearly 600 of the donors relied on high-throughput TCR beta sequencing. Donor age, sex, ethnicity and CMV serostatus were compiled together with the repertoire data. Genome-wide SNP genotypes for about three fifths of the roughly 670 donors were used in a later genetic analysis, which treated that subset as a discovery cohort. Every discovery cohort repertoire had been produced on one sequencing platform. HLA typing covered class I and class II loci at four-digit resolution. The number of typed donors differed by locus: roughly 620-630 for A, B, C, DRB1 and DQB1; 500 to 550 for DQA1; around 580 for DPA1; and roughly 490 for DPB1. Roughly five DR-DQ haplotypes were treated as single units for association and clustering because of strong linkage in the cohort. Among roughly 400 genotyped donors of the cohort, an average of around 250,000 unique TCR beta nucleotide sequences was sequenced per donor, of which roughly 18% were non-productive.

CDR1 and CDR2 are drawn from the germline V gene (reference sequence): LNHDA, SQIVND. The cysteine opens and the phenylalanine closes a CDR3 of 14 amino acids. Only CDR3 DNA is held: 42 bases, read in frame from base 1. Germline trimming amounts to 6 bases on V and 8 bases on J, with 4 as the count of junction bases outside the gene matches. The receptor library was made with the immunoSEQ multiplex PCR assay. For the multiplex PCR, a mixture combining 60 forward primers for TCR Vbeta segments and 13 reverse primers for TCR Jbeta segments was used. The CDR3 region of rearranged TCR beta genes was amplified from genomic DNA with a multiplex PCR assay. The amplified TCR beta libraries were sequenced on the Illumina HiSeq System as 87-base-pair reads. As for the original processing: A later analysis tallied tens of millions of unique TCR beta chains across the 650 to 750 repertoires, and roughly 11 million of those chains were shared by two or more donors. Raw reads were error-corrected and collapsed into unique sequences by a nearest-neighbor algorithm in which closely related sequences were merged to remove PCR and sequencing errors. CDR3 sequences were aligned to IMGT reference sequences to assign V, D and J gene segments. For a sequence to be retained, a match of at least six nucleotides was required to both a V gene segment and a J gene segment. Rearrangements were classified as productive when the CDR3 lacked stop codons and remained in frame with V and J, and all other rearrangements were classified as non-productive. Following IMGT convention, CDR3 was defined as the stretch from the second conserved V-encoded cysteine up to the conserved J-encoded phenylalanine. The earlier analysis of roughly 590 of the donors excluded sequences that lacked an unambiguous match to a single V gene segment. An earlier analysis of approximately 590 of the donors classified V segments as functional when productive rearrangements were above 56.7% and as segregating when the standard deviation between donors was above 5%. A statistical classification framework was developed to diagnose cytomegalovirus status using the catalog of TCR beta chain sequences. In a later analysis, TCR nucleotide sequences were compared against IMGT/GENE-DB human TR gene sequences so that V and J genes could be assigned. The TCRdist pipeline was used in a later analysis to assign CDR3 sequences and most-parsimonious VDJ recombination scenarios. In a later analysis, each TCR beta chain was defined by its CDR3 amino acid sequence together with its V-gene family, and reads lacking a unique V-gene family were excluded. To address suspected cross-contamination and a sequencing artifact, a later analysis removed around 590 highly shared, low-generation-probability nucleotide sequences. A later analysis calculated a clonal expansion index for each public chain from normalized within-repertoire ranks of inferred template counts. Generation probabilities in a later analysis came from a VDJ recombination model fitted to out-of-frame rearrangements, and those results were checked against IGoR. Hypergeometric tests were used in a later analysis to score TCR-TCR, TCR-HLA and TCR-CMV co-occurrence, with a repertoire-size bias correction applied to the TCR pairs. False discovery rates were estimated in a later analysis by permuting HLA or CMV assignments 20 times. In a later analysis, co-occurring TCRs were grouped using DBSCAN, with TCRdist sequence similarity added in when clustering inside HLA-allele-positive subsets. Repertoires with fewer than 30,000 or more than 120,000 public chains, plus five repertoires with anomalous nucleotide sharing, were excluded from co-occurrence clustering. In its TCRdb copy, this immuneACCESS table keeps in-frame sequences only and misses some clones. Where compared with another copy, unresolved V genes explain less than half of these, and the others have no known cause. That table is the source of V, J and clone size, and D and trimming were worked out from the DNA. The sample yields 130,000 to 150,000 clones; roughly four fifths were counted once. The ten largest clones take up roughly 1.3% of the sample.

General findings and caveats noted by the study authors: A cluster of highly shared sequence variants was judged likely to be a technical artifact of the sequencing pipeline. Compared with equally common non-associated chains, HLA-associated TCR beta chains in a later analysis were more clonally expanded and had lower generation probabilities. The earlier analysis of 450 to 700 of the donors excluded 15 to 20 rarely observed V segments, including chromosome 9 orphons, because counts were too low. A later genetic analysis associated a missense DCLRE1C variant with V-gene and J-gene trimming of TCR beta chains, and an independent cohort replicated the association. A further reported finding was that TCR beta sequences accurately predicted the HLA-A and HLA-B alleles for most subjects in the first cohort. Three of the identified cytomegalovirus-associated TCR beta chains were confirmed in vitro to be specific for cytomegalovirus antigens. In an earlier analysis of 587 of the donors, most TCR beta V segments appeared in productive rearrangements about 90% or about 30% of the time, broadly matching IMGT annotations. In this cohort, only TCR beta chains were sequenced, and detectable features were limited by the absence of alpha or paired-chain data. In a later analysis, the rate of TCR association differed among HLA loci, with DRB1 alleles having the most associated TCRs and HLA-C alleles having the fewest. Presence/absence analyses assumed roughly uniform sequencing depth across donors, an assumption that may not hold. Linkage disequilibrium might explain the correlated functional status among segregating V segments, but an unknown experimental factor could not be ruled out. Some IMGT-functional V segments, including TRBV6-2 and TRBV6-3, could not be told apart with the 87-base-pair reads, so those segments were excluded. Across donors, most TCR sequences were observed very rarely, whereas some public TCRs were present in many individuals. The classifier was reported to diagnose cytomegalovirus status with high specificity and sensitivity in both the original cohort and the validation cohort. In a later analysis, some 17,000 TCR beta sequences were associated with specific HLA alleles at a false discovery rate of 0.05. CMV serostatus was the only immune exposure information available for the cohort. A later analysis reported that several top co-occurrence clusters appeared linked to parvovirus B19, influenza, CMV and Epstein-Barr virus. According to a later genetic analysis, donors in an Asian-associated ancestry cluster had fewer N-insertions in productive TCRs than the approximately 630-donor mean. In the study, some 160 TCR beta chains were listed as associated with cytomegalovirus. According to the authors, the approach could potentially be generalized to other disease states and immunological phenotypes. Most CMV-associated TCR beta chains appeared to be HLA-restricted in a later analysis, and the HLA associations seemed to be driven largely by CMV exposure. Assigning TCR associations to individual alleles was difficult when HLA alleles, especially DR and DQ, strongly co-occurred. Because some donors lacked HLA typing at each locus, the association tests relied only on the typed subset.

With respect to this clone: Its antigen is unknown. No qualities accompany the bases; no much larger clone lies one base away.

The cohort comprised around 700 healthy bone marrow donors. Cohort members were all nominally healthy when sampled, although unrecorded immune exposures were likely present. The donor tested CMV seronegative and was one of the 352 seronegative cohort members. A peripheral blood sample was collected from each donor, and TCR beta sequencing was performed on peripheral blood mononuclear cells. Genomic DNA was extracted from the blood cell samples with the Qiagen DNeasy Blood Extraction Kit. Sequencing was carried out using PBMCs. This TCR came from a woman aged 40 to 55 in good health and CMV-seronegative. This receptor chain uses TRBV19 and TRBJ2-6; 10 bases in the middle match TRBD1. CDR3 reads: CASSTTGGSNVLTF. The DNA is as follows: TGTGCCAGTAGCACGACAGGGGGCTCCAACGTCCTGACTTTC.